This TCR beta chain was retrieved from a study of beta chain features in type 1 diabetes. cDNA synthesis used the whole RNA isolate, giving expressed TCRB sequences. The assay was immunoSEQ multiplex PCR, and TCRdb's table has in-frame clones only and misses some. The sample lists 680,000 or so clones; 15% were seen once. This clone was counted ten times or more. Its antigen is not known. Germline values: CDR1 MNHEY, CDR2 SMNVEV (reference sequence). Between the trimmed V and J ends, which lost 5 bases and 8 bases, there was a span of 12 bases. The CDR3 extends over 13 amino acids. Overall study results and limits: Patients and controls would be equally affected if PCR favored shorter templates. For type 1 diabetes patients, VDJ junctions showed fewer insertions and more deletions.

Staining for CD45RO/CCR7/CD25/CD127/CD95/CD27 allowed sorting of CD4+ naive, central memory, regulatory and stem cell-like memory cells. Purities over 98% were achieved in all sorted populations. This chain joins TRBV27 and TRBJ1-4; D is uncertain. The specimen was naive CD4+ T cells from blood. This sequence was found in a man between 18 and 29 years old in good health. The CDR3 DNA reads as TGTGCCAGCAGTCCCAGGTCTGCCGAAAAACTGTTTTTT. It codes for CASSPRSAEKLFF. The variable domain in full, with the rest retrieved from reference TRBV27 and TRBJ1-4, is EAQVTQNPRYLITVTGKKLTVTCSQNMNHEYMSWYRQDPGLGLRQIYYSMNVEVTDKGDVPEGYKVSRKEKRNFPLILESPSPNQTSLYFCASSPRSAEKLFFGSGTQLSVL.